This T cell receptor beta chain was profiled in a study of shared clonotypes between healthy human individuals. The CDR3 has 14 residues. V gave up 5 bases and J gave up 7 bases; unmatched junction bases: 9. Germline assignment: CDR1 SGHDT and CDR2 YYEEEE. The data were produced by immunoSEQ multiplex PCR, yet TCRdb's version contains in-frame clones alone and is incomplete. Of about 520,000 clones detected, roughly 95% appear once; the ten largest clones hold nearly 0.065%. The chain uses TRBV5-6 and TRBJ2-1; 7 bases fit TRBD2. The specimen sequenced was naive CD4+ T cells sorted from blood. Subset noted: CD45RA+ positively selected. The clonotype originates from a woman aged 30 to 39 in good health. The CDR3 protein is CASRRRGAGNEQFF. The CDR3 coding sequence is TGTGCCAGCAGAAGGAGGGGAGCGGGGAATGAGCAGTTCTTC.